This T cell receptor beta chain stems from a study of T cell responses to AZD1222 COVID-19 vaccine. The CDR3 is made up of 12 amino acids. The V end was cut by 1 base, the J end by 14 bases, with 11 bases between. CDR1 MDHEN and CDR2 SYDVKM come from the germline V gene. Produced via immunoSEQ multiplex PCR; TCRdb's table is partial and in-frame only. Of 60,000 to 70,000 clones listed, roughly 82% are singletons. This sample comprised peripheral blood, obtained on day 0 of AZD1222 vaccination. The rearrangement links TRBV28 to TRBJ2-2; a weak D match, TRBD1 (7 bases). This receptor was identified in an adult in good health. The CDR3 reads CASSLSGGGLFF. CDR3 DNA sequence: TGTGCCAGCAGTTTATCAGGGGGAGGTCTGTTTTTT.